This TCR beta chain appears in the sequencing data of a study of sequential checkpoint blockade in melanoma. Across the whole study: Maintenance nivolumab came after either treatment sequence.

The ends lost 4 bases at V and 6 bases at J; junction bases unmatched: 8. The length of the CDR3 is 15 residues. CDR1 SNHLY and CDR2 FYNNEI come from the germline V gene. Generated by immunoSEQ multiplex PCR, the TCRdb table keeps only in-frame clones and is missing some. Seen here are around 39,000 clones, 84% observed once, and the top ten hold less than 6%. Sample treatment: randomized to nivolumab then ipilimumab (arm A) or the reverse (arm B). DNA-damaging chemotherapy had not been given to any patient beforehand. The rearrangement links TRBV2 to TRBJ2-3, with TRBD2 matching 9 bases. The sequencing here drew on CD8+ T cells sorted from blood (inferred from file names), taken from a patient given nivolumab and ipilimumab in sequence. This TCR was recovered from a human donor with melanoma. CDR3 loop: CASSGETSGLDTQYF. The CDR3 DNA is TGTGCCAGCAGTGGCGAGACTAGCGGTCTGGATACGCAGTATTTT.